Reported below is one TCR beta chain. These data belong to a study of CD8 T cells in Susac syndrome. An amount of RNA that ranged from about 0.45 to 1 ug was reverse transcribed with random hexamers. Using its own MiXCR run on the immunoSEQ multiplex PCR reads, TCRdb lists one record per CDR3 protein. The sample lists about 290,000 distinct CDR3 sequences; around 85% were seen once. Germline V lookup: CDR1 SGHRS, CDR2 YFSETQ. The CDR3 totals 13 residues. The V end was cut by 0 bases, the J end by 3 bases, with 7 bases between. The sequence was collected from a human donor with multiple sclerosis. The sample taken for sequencing was CD8+ T cells from PBMCs. This chain uses TRBV5-1 with TRBJ2-7, with D uncertain. The CDR3 region is CASSLDRNYEQYF. The CDR3 DNA reads TGCGCCAGCAGCTTGGACAGAAACTACGAGCAGTACTTC.